The clone carrying this T cell receptor (beta chain) was seen a handful of times. The library targeted TCRbeta and was prepared with unique molecular identifiers. TCRdb itself ran the PCR reads through MiXCR, one entry per CDR3 protein. The table has about half a million distinct CDR3 sequences, around 12% seen once. Trimming left V 2 bases short and J 7 bases short, with 10 bases between. Germline V CDR1 and CDR2: KGHDR, SFDVKD. The CDR3 extends over 13 amino acids. The data were taken from a study of T-cell reconstitution after alpha-beta-depleted transplantation in children. The chain joins TRBV24-1 to TRBJ2-5, with a weak D call TRBD1 (5 bases). This TCR was sampled from a human donor who donated a stem cell graft to a child with combined immunodeficiency. The starting material was PBMCs from the stem cell graft donor, obtained from the stem cell graft. This chain's CDR3 is CATSDSGLGTQYF. DNA for the CDR3: TGTGCCACCAGTGATTCAGGGCTGGGGACCCAGTACTTC.